This T cell receptor beta chain was sequenced during a study of T cell changes during pregnancy in multiple sclerosis. Sequencing was performed with immunoSEQ multiplex PCR; in TCRdb, only in-frame clones are kept and a portion is missing. In the table there are roughly 110,000 clones, around 92% of which are singletons. The CDR3 is made up of 16 amino acids. V lost 0 bases and J lost 0, with 9 bases in between. The germline V gene has CDR1 LGHNA and CDR2 YSLEER. V gene TRBV4-3 combines with J gene TRBJ2-1, with D tentatively TRBD2 (6 bases). This receptor was taken from a female donor in good health, enrolled as a control in a pregnancy study. This specimen consisted of peripheral blood, obtained in the third trimester of pregnancy. CDR3 sequence: CASSQDLAPSYNEQFF. CDR3 bases: TGCGCCAGCAGCCAAGATCTAGCGCCCTCCTACAATGAGCAGTTCTTC.